This TCR beta chain emerged from a study of blood T cell repertoires in COVID-19. For the study at large: Specimens from acute and convalescent COVID-19 originated in the United States, Italy and Spain.

Per germline, CDR1 SGDLS and CDR2 YYNGEE. V was pared by 0 bases and J by 0 bases, with 6 bases between. The CDR3 length is 15 residues. In the original analysis: Amplification of reference gene primers provided the estimated nucleated cell counts. Data came from immunoSEQ multiplex PCR; TCRdb stores just in-frame clones and leaves some out. V, J and clone size reflect that table, while D and trimming were determined from the DNA. The data hold approximately 300,000 clones, with roughly 80% observed a single time. V usage is TRBV9 and J usage is TRBJ2-2, with a weak D call TRBD1 (5 bases). Sequencing used peripheral blood. The TCR originated in a woman aged 50 to 65 with active or convalescent COVID-19. In nucleotides, the CDR3 is TGTGCCAGCAGCGTAGGACAGACGAACACCGGGGAGCTGTTTTTT. It encodes CASSVGQTNTGELFF.